This is a list of T cell receptor beta chains from one sample in a study of T cells after yellow fever vaccination. MiXCR, applied by TCRdb to the 5' RACE reads, yields one record per CDR3 protein. The table lists a few hundred thousand distinct CDR3 sequences, approximately 3.3% of them singletons. The source material was CD4+ T cells sorted from PBMCs, sampled 10 days after the yellow fever booster vaccination. The receptors originated from a man in his late teens or twenties who received the YFV17D yellow fever vaccine. The CDR3 runs from the conserved cysteine through the conserved F or W. The order of the fields is J gene, clone size, D gene, V gene, CDR3 protein, CDR3 DNA. The D gene is left open where the match is weak. Clone size appears in some rows only: once, few, many, or a class for an expanded clone.

>TRBJ1-6|many|TRBD1|TRBV7-2
CASSRDRGPSRPLHF
TGTGCCAGCAGCCGCGACAGGGGGCCATCGCGACCCCTCCACTTT
>TRBJ1-6|NA|TRBD1|TRBV6-5
CASSYTRQGADSPLHF
TGTGCCAGCAGTTACACTAGGCAGGGGGCCGATTCACCCCTCCACTTT
>TRBJ2-2|NA|NA|TRBV5-1
CASSLFRPGNTGELFF
TGCGCCAGCAGCTTGTTTCGGCCGGGGAACACCGGGGAGCTGTTTTTT
>TRBJ1-5|many|NA|TRBV12-3/TRBV12-4
CASSLREYSNQPQHF
TGTGCCAGCAGTTTAAGGGAGTATAGCAATCAGCCCCAGCATTTT
>TRBJ1-5|few|NA|TRBV10-3
CAISESQFNQPQHF
TGTGCCATCAGTGAGAGCCAGTTCAATCAGCCCCAGCATTTT
>TRBJ1-1|few|TRBD1|TRBV12-3/TRBV12-4
CASSSVTGHTEAFF
TGTGCCAGCAGTTCTGTGACAGGGCACACTGAAGCTTTCTTT
>TRBJ2-1|many|TRBD2|TRBV7-3
CASSLTGRGGHNEQFF
TGTGCCAGCAGCTTAACGGGCCGGGGGGGCCACAATGAGCAGTTCTTC
>TRBJ2-4|many|TRBD1|TRBV5-6
CASSPTGGGKNIQYF
TGTGCCAGCAGCCCGACAGGGGGTGGCAAAAACATTCAGTACTTC
>TRBJ2-4|NA|NA|TRBV4-1
CASSQGPRGSRALAKNIQYF
TGCGCCAGCAGCCAAGGCCCAAGGGGTAGTAGGGCCCTAGCCAAAAACATTCAGTACTTC
>TRBJ2-3|many|NA|TRBV27
CASHNRDHTDTQYF
TGTGCCAGCCACAACCGGGACCACACAGATACGCAGTATTTT
>TRBJ1-6|NA|NA|TRBV27
CASSRWAEPNSPLHF
TGTGCCAGCAGTCGGTGGGCAGAGCCTAATTCACCCCTCCACTTT
>TRBJ2-5|few|TRBD2|TRBV4-2
CASSQADTSGGAETQYF
TGTGCCAGCAGCCAGGCCGATACTAGCGGGGGGGCGGAGACCCAGTACTTC
>TRBJ2-5|many|NA|TRBV7-2
CASRPRTPNQETQYF
TGTGCCAGCAGGCCAAGGACACCTAACCAAGAGACCCAGTACTTC
>TRBJ1-4|many|NA|TRBV4-3
CASSKLGRSDEKLFF
TGCGCCAGCAGCAAACTGGGCAGGAGCGATGAAAAACTGTTTTTT
>TRBJ2-7|many|NA|TRBV6-6
CASSSPGDTGYEQYF
TGTGCCAGCAGTTCTCCCGGGGACACAGGCTACGAGCAGTACTTC
>TRBJ2-1|NA|TRBD2|TRBV20-1
CSARDAAGGANNEQFF
TGCAGTGCTAGAGACGCGGCGGGGGGGGCGAATAATGAGCAGTTCTTC
>TRBJ2-2|few|NA|TRBV20-1
CSAQAQATGELFF
TGCAGTGCCCAGGCCCAAGCCACCGGGGAGCTGTTTTTT
>TRBJ1-5|few|TRBD1|TRBV5-6
CASSFGQGQQPQHF
TGTGCCAGCAGCTTCGGACAGGGACAACAGCCCCAGCATTTT
>TRBJ2-2|many|NA|TRBV7-8
CASSFGTLNTGELFF
TGTGCCAGCAGCTTTGGGACTCTGAACACCGGGGAGCTGTTTTTT
>TRBJ1-4|many|NA|TRBV4-3
CASSQLVMVAGASATNEKLFF
TGCGCCAGCAGCCAACTTGTGATGGTCGCAGGGGCGAGTGCAACTAATGAAAAACTGTTTTTT
>TRBJ1-2|NA|NA|TRBV7-2
CASSLQWQDGRHGYTF
TGTGCCAGCAGCTTACAGTGGCAAGACGGTCGGCATGGCTACACCTTC
>TRBJ2-1|many|TRBD1|TRBV4-2
CASSQETGDYNEQFF
TGTGCCAGCAGCCAAGAGACAGGGGATTACAATGAGCAGTTCTTC